The 14 T cell receptor beta chains below come from one sample, sequenced in a study of CD8 T cells in Susac syndrome. Random hexamers were used to reverse transcribe 0.5 to 1 ug of RNA. A single record per CDR3 protein comes from TCRdb applying MiXCR to the immunoSEQ multiplex PCR reads. This sample has 150,000 to 200,000 distinct CDR3 sequences, with around 96% found just once. The specimen sequenced was CD4+ T cells from PBMCs. These receptors originate from a human donor in good health.

Here the CDR3 reads CASSAPGPNEQFF. For the CDR3, the DNA is TGTGCCAGCAGTGCTCCGGGACCCAATGAGCAGTTCTTC. The rearrangement uses TRBV12-3 or TRBV12-4 and TRBJ2-1; D may correspond to TRBD1 or TRBD2 (5 bases each). Trimming took 5 bases from V and 6 from J, leaving 11 bases between them. The CDR3 has 13 residues.

V usage is TRBV5-1 and J usage is TRBJ2-5; 11 positions match TRBD2. CDR1 SGHRS and CDR2 YFSETQ come from the germline V gene. With 0 bases clipped from V and 2 bases from J, the junction kept 3 bases outside the gene matches. The CDR3 covers 16 residues. The CDR3 reads CASSLAVAGGQETQYF. The DNA for the CDR3 is TGCGCCAGCAGCTTGGCGGTAGCGGGAGGGCAAGAGACCCAGTACTTC.

J is TRBJ2-5 and V is TRBV4-3; D is ambiguous. Germline lookup yields CDR1 LGHNA and CDR2 YSLEER. This CDR3 comprises 14 residues. Trimming removed 0 bases from V and 1 base from J, with 6 bases in between. The CDR3 nucleotides read TGCGCCAGCAGCCAAGACCCCTTCCAAGAGACCCAGTACTTC. Encoded protein: CASSQDPFQETQYF.

V and J are TRBV5-1 and TRBJ2-1; 8 bases match TRBD2. The V segment lost 1 base and the J segment 5 bases; nucleotides outside the gene matches: 2. CDR1 and CDR2 (germline): SGHRS, YFSETQ. The CDR3 contains 14 residues. CDR3 bases: TGCGCCAGCAGCTTGAAGCGGGAGAACAATGAGCAGTTCTTC. It codes for CASSLKRENNEQFF.

The chain joins TRBV7-2 to TRBJ2-5; 9 positions match TRBD1. Germline V lookup: CDR1 SGHTA, CDR2 FQGNSA. Unmatched junction bases numbered 5, after V lost 5 bases and J lost 4 bases. CDR3 size: 14 residues. The CDR3 loop reads CASSRTGEGETQYF. In DNA form, the CDR3 reads TGTGCCAGCAGCAGGACAGGGGAAGGAGAGACCCAGTACTTC.

CDR3 loop: CASSLSLGDEQYF. The CDR3 coding sequence is TGTGCCAGCAGCCTCAGCCTTGGGGACGAGCAGTACTTC. The genes are TRBV3-1 and TRBJ2-7; no firm D call. The V gene lost 4 bases and the J gene lost 5 bases, with 12 bases spanning the gap. Germline-derived CDR1 and CDR2 are LGHDT and YNNKEL (reference sequence). The CDR3 covers 13 residues.

This chain uses TRBV30 with TRBJ1-2; a possible D gene is TRBD1 (5 bases). Trimming cost V 5 bases and J 8 bases, with 21 bases left between them. CDR3 length: 14 amino acids. The germline V gene encodes CDR1 GTSNPN and CDR2 SVGIG (reference sequence). CDR3 in DNA: TGTGCCTGGCTCCCGGGAGGCAGGAGGGACGGCTACACCTTC. Residues: CAWLPGGRRDGYTF.

This chain uses TRBV7-2 with TRBJ2-1, with D perhaps matching TRBD1 or TRBD2 (5 bases each). The germline V gene has CDR1 SGHTA and CDR2 FQGNSA. Trimming stripped 5 bases from V and 6 bases from J, with 11 bases between. The CDR3 is 13 residues long. This CDR3 reads CASSKGRFNEQFF. The CDR3 coding sequence is TGTGCCAGCAGCAAGGGACGGTTCAATGAGCAGTTCTTC. The variable domain in full, with the rest retrieved from reference TRBV7-2 and TRBJ2-1, is GAGVSQSPSNKVTEKGKDVELRCDPISGHTALYWYRQSLGQGLEFLIYFQGNSAPDKSGLPSDRFSAERTGGSVSTLTIQRTQQEDSAVYLCASSKGRFNEQFFGPGTRLTVL.

The genes are TRBV7-2 and TRBJ2-5; D ambiguous. This CDR3 comprises 12 residues. Looked up from germline, CDR1 is SGHTA and CDR2 is FQGNSA. Trimming removed 3 bases at V and 5 bases at J, with 7 bases between. CDR3 nucleotides: TGTGCCAGCAGCTTGGAATGGGAGACCCAGTACTTC. This encodes CASSLEWETQYF.

CDR3 DNA sequence: TGCAGTGCCGAGGGACAGGGGGTTTTCGGGCAGTACTTC. It specifies CSAEGQGVFGQYF. This sequence joins TRBV20-1 and TRBJ2-7; TRBD1 aligns across 11 bases. V shed 6 bases and J 9 bases; nucleotides not matched to a gene: 10. CDR3 length: 13 amino acids. Looked up from germline, CDR1 is DFQATT and CDR2 is SNEGSKA (reference sequence).

The gene calls are TRBV23-1 and TRBJ2-1; D might be TRBD2 (7 bases). TRBV23-1 is an ORF, and what it does is uncertain. The V end was cut by 8 bases, the J end by 5 bases, with 19 bases between. The CDR3 has 15 amino acids. The CDR3 region is CASLVGGGFDNEQFF. The CDR3 coding sequence is TGCGCCAGCCTCGTTGGGGGGGGCTTCGACAATGAGCAGTTCTTC.

The chain links TRBV9 to TRBJ2-2; D gene uncertain. V shed 0 bases and J shed 7 bases, with 10 bases lying between them. The germline CDR1 and CDR2 sequences are SGDLS and YYNGEE. CDR3 size: 14 residues. CDR3 protein: CASSVGVPSGELFF. DNA for the CDR3: TGTGCCAGCAGCGTAGGAGTCCCGAGCGGGGAGCTGTTTTTT.

This chain joins TRBV29-1 and TRBJ2-1; D gene unclear. Trimming pared 5 bases from V and 9 bases from J, leaving 17 bases between. Germline V lookup: CDR1 SQVTM, CDR2 ANQGSEA. The CDR3 spans 13 residues. CDR3 coding DNA: TGCAGCGTTTCTGACTCCCCTCTGGGTGAGCAGTTCTTC. The encoded protein is CSVSDSPLGEQFF.

This rearrangement joins TRBV4-3 to TRBJ1-2; D is perhaps TRBD1 (5 bases). V was shortened by 0 bases and J by 3 bases, with 14 bases between the two germline ends. Germline V gives CDR1 LGHNA, CDR2 YSLEER. The CDR3 has 16 residues. Here the CDR3 DNA reads TGCGCCAGCAGCCAAGACCCCCAGACAGCCTACTATGGCTACACCTTC. Encoded protein: CASSQDPQTAYYGYTF.